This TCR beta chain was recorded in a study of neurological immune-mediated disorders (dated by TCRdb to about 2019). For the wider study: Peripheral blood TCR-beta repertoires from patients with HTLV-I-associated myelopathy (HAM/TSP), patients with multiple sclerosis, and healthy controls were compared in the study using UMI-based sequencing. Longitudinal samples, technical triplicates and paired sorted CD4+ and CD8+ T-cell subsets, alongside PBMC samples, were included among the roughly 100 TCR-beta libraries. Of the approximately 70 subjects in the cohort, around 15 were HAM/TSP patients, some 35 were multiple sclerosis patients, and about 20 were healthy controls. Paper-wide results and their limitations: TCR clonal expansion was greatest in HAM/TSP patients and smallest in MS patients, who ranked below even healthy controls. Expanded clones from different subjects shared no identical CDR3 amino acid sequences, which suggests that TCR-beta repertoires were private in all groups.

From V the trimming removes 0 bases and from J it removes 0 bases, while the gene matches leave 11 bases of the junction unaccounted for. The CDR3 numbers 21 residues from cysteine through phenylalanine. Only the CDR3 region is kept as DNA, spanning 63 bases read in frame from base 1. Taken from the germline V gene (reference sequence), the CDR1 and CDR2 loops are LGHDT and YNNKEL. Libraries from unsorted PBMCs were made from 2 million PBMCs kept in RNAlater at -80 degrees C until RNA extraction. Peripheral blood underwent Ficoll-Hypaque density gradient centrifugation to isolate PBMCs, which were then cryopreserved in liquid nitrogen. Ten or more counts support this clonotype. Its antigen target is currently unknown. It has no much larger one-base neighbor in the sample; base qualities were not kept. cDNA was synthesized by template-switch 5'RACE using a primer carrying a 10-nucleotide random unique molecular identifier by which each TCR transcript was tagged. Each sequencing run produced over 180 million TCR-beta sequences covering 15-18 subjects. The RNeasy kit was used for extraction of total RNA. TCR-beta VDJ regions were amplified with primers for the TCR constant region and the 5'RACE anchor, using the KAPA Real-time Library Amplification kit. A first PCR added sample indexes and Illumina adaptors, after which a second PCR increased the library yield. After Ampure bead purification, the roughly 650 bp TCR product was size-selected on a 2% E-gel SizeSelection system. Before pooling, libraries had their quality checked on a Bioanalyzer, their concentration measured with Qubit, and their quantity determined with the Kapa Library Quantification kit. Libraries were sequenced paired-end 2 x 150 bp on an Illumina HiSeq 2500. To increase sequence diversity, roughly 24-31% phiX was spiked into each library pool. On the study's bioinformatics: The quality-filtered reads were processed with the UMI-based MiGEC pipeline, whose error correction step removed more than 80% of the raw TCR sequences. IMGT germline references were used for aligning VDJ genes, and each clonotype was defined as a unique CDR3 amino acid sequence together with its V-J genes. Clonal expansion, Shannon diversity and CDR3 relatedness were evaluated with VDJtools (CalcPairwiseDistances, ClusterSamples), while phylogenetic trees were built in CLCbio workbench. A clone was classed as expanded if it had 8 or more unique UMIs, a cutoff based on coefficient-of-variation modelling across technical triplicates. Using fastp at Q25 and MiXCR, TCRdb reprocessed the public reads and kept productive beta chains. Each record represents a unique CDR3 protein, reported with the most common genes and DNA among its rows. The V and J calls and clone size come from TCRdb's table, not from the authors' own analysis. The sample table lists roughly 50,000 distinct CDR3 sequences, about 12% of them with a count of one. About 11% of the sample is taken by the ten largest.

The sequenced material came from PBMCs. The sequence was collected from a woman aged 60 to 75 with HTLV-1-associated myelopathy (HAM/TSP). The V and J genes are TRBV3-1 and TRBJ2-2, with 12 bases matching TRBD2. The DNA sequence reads TGTGCCAGCAGCCAAGATCGTCGGGTGAGGACTAGCGGGACGAACACCGGGGAGCTGTTTTTT. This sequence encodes CASSQDRRVRTSGTNTGELFF.